This T cell receptor (beta chain) originates from a study of shared clonotypes between healthy human individuals. Note on this clone: Other DNA sequences in this specimen translate into the identical CDR3.

The data were produced by immunoSEQ multiplex PCR, yet TCRdb's version contains in-frame clones alone and is incomplete. The data show approximately 2.4 million clones, with around 95% seen just once and over 0.1% held by the top ten. The CDR3 contains 15 residues. Trimming at V came to 2 bases and at J to 4 bases, leaving 4 bases not matched to a gene. CDR1 is SGHAT and CDR2 is FQNNGV in the germline V gene. This chain uses TRBV11-2 with TRBJ2-7, with TRBD1 matching over 11 bases. Input material: naive CD4+ T cells sorted from blood. The subset is: CD45RA+ positively selected. The TCR was taken from a man aged 18 to 30 in good health. CDR3 sequence: CASSLRTGGGYEQYF. DNA of the CDR3: TGTGCCAGCAGCTTAAGGACAGGGGGCGGGTACGAGCAGTACTTC.